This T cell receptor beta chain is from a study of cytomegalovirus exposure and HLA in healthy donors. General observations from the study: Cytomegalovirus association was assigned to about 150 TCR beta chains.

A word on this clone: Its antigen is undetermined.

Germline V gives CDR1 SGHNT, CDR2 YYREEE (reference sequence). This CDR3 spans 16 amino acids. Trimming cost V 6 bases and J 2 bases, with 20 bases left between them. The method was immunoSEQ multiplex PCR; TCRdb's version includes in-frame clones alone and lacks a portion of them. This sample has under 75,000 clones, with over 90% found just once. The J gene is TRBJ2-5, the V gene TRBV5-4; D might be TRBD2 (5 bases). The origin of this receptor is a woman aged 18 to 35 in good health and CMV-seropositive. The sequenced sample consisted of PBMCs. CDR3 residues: CASTPPGNRAQETQYF. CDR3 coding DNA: TGTGCCAGCACCCCCCCCGGGAACAGAGCTCAAGAGACCCAGTACTTC.